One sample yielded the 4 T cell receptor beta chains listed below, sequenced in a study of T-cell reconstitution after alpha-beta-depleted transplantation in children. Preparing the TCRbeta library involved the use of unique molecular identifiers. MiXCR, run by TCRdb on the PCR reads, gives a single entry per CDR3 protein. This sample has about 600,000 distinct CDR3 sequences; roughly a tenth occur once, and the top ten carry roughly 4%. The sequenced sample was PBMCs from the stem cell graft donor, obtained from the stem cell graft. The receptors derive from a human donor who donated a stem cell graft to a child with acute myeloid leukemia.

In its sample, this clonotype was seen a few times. The CDR3 nucleotides read TGTGCCAGCAGCGTAGACTCAGCCAGCACAGATACGCAGTATTTT. Translating it yields CASSVDSASTDTQYF. The chain recombines TRBV9 with TRBJ2-3; the D is unclear. Germline V CDR1 and CDR2: SGDLS, YYNGEE. The length of the CDR3 is 15 residues. Trimming removed 0 bases from V and 0 bases from J, with 8 bases in between.

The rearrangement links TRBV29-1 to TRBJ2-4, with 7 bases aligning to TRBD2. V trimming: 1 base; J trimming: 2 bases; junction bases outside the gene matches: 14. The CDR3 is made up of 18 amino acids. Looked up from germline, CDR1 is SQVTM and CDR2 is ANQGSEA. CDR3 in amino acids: CSVEVSRGGSRSKNIQYF. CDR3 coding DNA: TGCAGCGTTGAAGTGTCTAGGGGCGGGAGTAGGTCCAAAAACATTCAGTACTTC.

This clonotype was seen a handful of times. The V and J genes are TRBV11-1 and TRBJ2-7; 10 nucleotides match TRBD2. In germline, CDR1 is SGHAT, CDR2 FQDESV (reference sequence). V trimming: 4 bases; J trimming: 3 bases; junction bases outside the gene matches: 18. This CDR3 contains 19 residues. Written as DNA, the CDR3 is TGTGCCAGCAGCTCAGGGAGTAAAAAAAGCGGGAGGGCCCTCTACGAGCAGTACTTC. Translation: CASSSGSKKSGRALYEQYF.

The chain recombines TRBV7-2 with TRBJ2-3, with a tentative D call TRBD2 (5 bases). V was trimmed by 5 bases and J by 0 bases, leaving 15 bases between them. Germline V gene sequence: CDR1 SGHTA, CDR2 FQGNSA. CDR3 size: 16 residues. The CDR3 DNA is TGTGCCAGCAGCACCAGGCGGACTTTTAGCACAGATACGCAGTATTTT. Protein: CASSTRRTFSTDTQYF.